Below are 22 T cell receptor beta chains sequenced from a single sample in a study of shared clonotypes between healthy human individuals. The method was immunoSEQ multiplex PCR; TCRdb's version includes in-frame clones alone and lacks a portion of them. The sample lists roughly 2,000,000 clones, 85% to 95% occurring once. Naive CD8 cells were CD45RO-negative, positively selected for CCR7, excluding terminally differentiated effector memory CD45RA+ cells. The sequenced sample was naive CD8+ T cells sorted from blood. The origin of the receptors is a young man in good health.

This clone was seen a single time. The chain uses TRBV11-2 and TRBJ2-3; 11 bases align to TRBD2. Germline V gene lookup returns CDR1 SGHAT and CDR2 FQNNGV. The CDR3 contains 17 residues. The V and J ends lost 4 bases and 3 bases, in that order; junction bases with no gene match: 9. CDR3 loop: CASSSRLAGPRTDTQYF. The CDR3 DNA reads as TGTGCCAGCAGCTCCCGACTAGCGGGGCCGAGGACAGATACGCAGTATTTT.

V usage is TRBV10-2 and J usage is TRBJ1-6; D gene ambiguous. V was pared by 7 bases and J by 4 bases, with 11 bases between. CDR1 is WSHSY, CDR2 SAAADI, per germline. The CDR3 extends over 14 amino acids. As DNA, the CDR3 is TGCGCCAGCAATTCCCTCAATTATAATTCACCCCTCCACTTT. Protein product: CASNSLNYNSPLHF.

CDR3 in DNA: TGTGCCAGAAGCCCCTCGGGACACTTGAACACTGAAGCTTTCTTT. The encoded protein is CARSPSGHLNTEAFF. The rearrangement joins TRBV5-3 to TRBJ1-1, with D tentatively TRBD1 (6 bases). TRBV5-3 is classed as an ORF, of uncertain function. The CDR3 extends over 15 amino acids. V lost 4 bases, J lost 0 bases, and 13 bases lay in between.

The genes are TRBV7-9 and TRBJ1-1; the D gene is possibly TRBD1 (6 bases). CDR1 and CDR2 from the germline V gene are SEHNR and FQNEAQ (reference sequence). CDR3 size: 16 residues. The V end lost 5 bases, the J end lost 0 bases, and 16 bases lay between the germline ends. CDR3 loop: CASSHGTGDMNTEAFF. For the CDR3, the DNA is TGTGCCAGCAGCCATGGAACCGGGGACATGAACACTGAAGCTTTCTTT.

The J gene is TRBJ1-5, the V gene TRBV7-9; TRBD1 might be the D (6 bases). The CDR3 length is 15 residues. CDR1 and CDR2 (germline): SEHNR, FQNEAQ (reference sequence). The V end lost 5 bases, the J end lost 6 bases, and 17 bases lay between the germline ends. The CDR3 here is CASSHGEGEAQPQHF. The CDR3 coding sequence is TGTGCCAGCAGCCATGGAGAGGGGGAAGCTCAGCCCCAGCATTTT.

V usage is TRBV19 and J usage is TRBJ1-5, with D hard to call. V lost 7 bases and J lost 3, with 19 bases in between. This CDR3 is 16 amino acids long. Germline lookup yields CDR1 LNHDA and CDR2 SQIVND (reference sequence). The CDR3 sequence: CASTLKMDRHNQPQHF. The CDR3 DNA sequence: TGTGCCAGTACTCTTAAAATGGACCGTCACAATCAGCCCCAGCATTTT.

This chain links TRBV19 with TRBJ2-7; D is possibly TRBD2 (5 bases). This CDR3 has 13 amino acids. V was clipped by 5 bases and J by 5 bases, with 13 bases between them. Germline assignment: CDR1 LNHDA and CDR2 SQIVND (reference sequence). CDR3 bases: TGTGCCAGTAGTCCCGCAGGACTTAACGAGCAGTACTTC. This encodes CASSPAGLNEQYF.

The chain links TRBV5-8 to TRBJ1-1, with D unresolved. The length of the CDR3 is 18 residues. Germline V gives CDR1 SGHTS, CDR2 YDEGEE. Trimming pared 0 bases from V and 3 bases from J, leaving 21 bases between. The CDR3 nucleotides are TGTGCCAGCAGCTTGGATCCGGCAGAGGAAGAGGCGGACACTGAAGCTTTCTTT. Protein: CASSLDPAEEEADTEAFF.

The chain carries TRBV28 and TRBJ2-5; TRBD2 aligns across 11 bases. With V trimmed by 4 bases and J by 5 bases, 6 bases remained unmatched. Germline CDR1 and CDR2: MDHEN and SYDVKM. This CDR3 has 15 amino acids. The CDR3 DNA is TGTGCCAGCAGTTCAACTAGCGGGGGAGGGGAGACCCAGTACTTC. Translated, it gives CASSSTSGGGETQYF.

This chain connects TRBV4-2 to TRBJ1-1; D is undetermined. Germline V gives CDR1 LGHNA, CDR2 YNFKEQ. This CDR3 is 14 amino acids long. With 4 bases removed from V and 0 bases from J, the gap between germline ends came to 9 bases. CDR3 amino acids: CASSPEILNTEAFF. The CDR3 nucleotides are TGTGCCAGCAGCCCAGAGATTTTGAACACTGAAGCTTTCTTT.

This clone was observed once. The J gene is TRBJ1-2, the V gene TRBV30; TRBD1 matches at 10 bases. The CDR3 totals 14 residues. V shed 2 bases, J shed 3 bases, and the junction held 3 bases outside the gene matches. Germline V gives CDR1 GTSNPN, CDR2 SVGIG (reference sequence). For the CDR3, the DNA is TGTGCCTGGAGTAAGACAGGGGGCTACTATGGCTACACCTTC. Amino acids: CAWSKTGGYYGYTF.

The chain is built from TRBV11-1 and TRBJ2-7; TRBD1 matches at 7 bases. J lost 3 bases, V lost 5 bases, and 4 bases had no gene match. The CDR3 consists of 13 residues. Germline CDR1 and CDR2: SGHAT and FQDESV (reference sequence). The CDR3 protein is CASSRDRDYEQYF. The CDR3 nucleotides are TGTGCCAGCAGCCGGGACAGAGACTACGAGCAGTACTTC.

Regarding this clone: This sample includes further DNA sequences coding for the same CDR3. The CDR3 loop reads CASSASGSTDTQYF. The CDR3 DNA reads as TGTGCCAGCAGCGCTAGCGGTAGCACAGATACGCAGTATTTT. The chain couples TRBV9 to TRBJ2-3; 7 bases map to TRBD2. The CDR3 is 14 residues long. The germline gives CDR1 SGDLS, CDR2 YYNGEE. V dropped 3 bases and J dropped 0; count of bases not matched to a gene: 1. Full variable domain (outside the CDR3, taken from reference TRBV9 and TRBJ2-3): DSGVTQTPKHLITATGQRVTLRCSPRSGDLSVYWYQQSLDQGLQFLIQYYNGEERAKGNILERFSAQQFPDLHSELNLSSLELGDSALYFCASSASGSTDTQYFGPGTRLTVL.

This chain joins TRBV10-3 and TRBJ2-5; D not certain. The V gene's germline CDR1 is ENHRY and CDR2 SYGVKD. V lost 5 bases and J lost 1, with 5 bases in between. CDR3 length: 12 residues. The CDR3 reads CAISHIQETQYF. CDR3 bases: TGTGCCATCAGTCACATCCAAGAGACCCAGTACTTC.

The chain uses TRBV19 and TRBJ2-1; D call uncertain. With 8 bases removed from V and 8 bases from J, the gap between germline ends came to 16 bases. Germline V gene lookup returns CDR1 LNHDA and CDR2 SQIVND (reference sequence). CDR3 size: 13 residues. The CDR3 protein is CASLNLPGYEQFF. The DNA for the CDR3 is TGTGCCAGTCTGAACCTCCCGGGCTATGAGCAGTTCTTC.

This clone has a single count. J is TRBJ2-4 and V is TRBV5-6, with unresolved D. There are 12 residues in the CDR3. V was cut by 0 bases and J by 7 bases, with 5 bases left in between. Germline V CDR1 and CDR2: SGHDT, YYEEEE. CDR3 in amino acids: CASSLANNIQYF. CDR3 DNA sequence: TGTGCCAGCAGCTTGGCTAACAACATTCAGTACTTC.

The chain employs TRBV5-6 and TRBJ1-1; D might be TRBD1 (5 bases). CDR3 length: 16 amino acids. V was clipped by 4 bases and J by 6 bases, with 22 bases between them. Per germline, CDR1 SGHDT and CDR2 YYEEEE. Here the CDR3 DNA reads TGTGCCAGCAGCCACGAGGAGGGGCCCCCGTGGTCTGAAGCTTTCTTT. It yields the protein CASSHEEGPPWSEAFF.

V gene TRBV5-1 combines with J gene TRBJ2-1; D perhaps matches TRBD1 (6 bases). The germline V and J ends were trimmed by 4 bases and 6 bases, with 17 bases remaining between them. In germline, CDR1 is SGHRS, CDR2 YFSETQ. The CDR3 has 15 residues. CDR3 residues: CASSPRDKLFNEQFF. CDR3 bases: TGCGCCAGCAGCCCCCGGGACAAACTTTTCAATGAGCAGTTCTTC. Supplemented by reference TRBV5-1 and TRBJ2-1, the full variable domain reads KAGVTQTPRYLIKTRGQQVTLSCSPISGHRSVSWYQQTPGQGLQFLFEYFSETQRNKGNFPGRFSGRQFSNSRSEMNVSTLELGDSALYLCASSPRDKLFNEQFFGPGTRLTVL.

This rearrangement joins TRBV6-5 to TRBJ2-1; D may be TRBD1 or TRBD2 (5 bases each). Germline V gene data show CDR1 as MNHEY and CDR2 as SVGAGI. V dropped 7 bases and J dropped 5 bases, with 12 bases sitting between them. CDR3 size: 13 residues. CDR3 sequence reads: CASTQGPNNEQFF. The DNA of the CDR3 is TGTGCCAGCACCCAGGGACCTAACAATGAGCAGTTCTTC.

The rearrangement joins TRBV2 to TRBJ1-1, with D maybe TRBD1 (5 bases). Germline CDR1 and CDR2: SNHLY and FYNNEI. The CDR3 length is 13 residues. V was pared by 0 bases and J by 13 bases, with 15 bases between. As DNA, the CDR3 is TGTGCCAGCAGTGAAGCGTGGGGGAGTCGAGTTTTCTTT. Translation: CASSEAWGSRVFF.

The J gene is TRBJ2-2, the V gene TRBV19; 9 positions match TRBD1. Germline loops: CDR1 LNHDA, CDR2 SQIVND (reference sequence). The CDR3 contains 16 residues. Trimming cost V 3 bases and J 6 bases; bases outside gene matches: 8. CDR3: CASSIPPTGGSGELFF. The CDR3 nucleotides read TGTGCCAGTAGTATCCCCCCCACAGGGGGCTCCGGGGAGCTGTTTTTT.

CDR3 sequence: CASSQNLAGVSTDTQYF. DNA of the CDR3: TGCGCCAGCAGCCAAAATCTAGCGGGAGTCTCCACAGATACGCAGTATTTT. The chain uses TRBV4-1 and TRBJ2-3; 10 positions agree with TRBD2. This CDR3 has 17 residues. Germline lookup yields CDR1 MGHRA and CDR2 YSYEKL. Losses at the gene ends were 2 bases for V and 2 bases for J; bases not matched to a gene: 7.